This T cell receptor (beta chain) came from a study of CD8+CD57+ T cells in acquired aplastic anemia. This clonotype was detected ten times or more. The antigen is unknown. In patients chosen for sequencing, flow cytometry had shown CD8+CD57+ cell expansion. Germline lookup yields CDR1 LNHDA and CDR2 SQIVND (reference sequence). The CDR3 is made up of 15 amino acids. Trimming removed 2 bases from V and 2 bases from J; junction bases left unmatched: 5. Whole-study findings and limits: The same twenty-nine CD8+ CDR3 sequences occurred in patients and in controls.

Both TCR beta VDJ combination and CDR3 sequence profiling were carried out. Genomic DNA was the template for this profiling. TCRdb fed the reads into MiXCR, producing one record per CDR3 protein. The sample carries 150,000 to 200,000 distinct CDR3 sequences, less than 50% recorded once. The origin of this receptor is a human donor with aplastic anemia. This chain uses TRBV19 with TRBJ2-7, with 8 bases that match TRBD1. The sequenced sample consisted of sorted CD4+, CD8+, or CD8+CD57+ T cells (not recorded which) from PBMCs. CDR3 protein: CASSISQGVTYEQYF. Here the CDR3 DNA reads TGTGCCAGTAGTATATCACAGGGGGTCACCTACGAGCAGTACTTC.